This T cell receptor beta chain originates from a study of Ad26.COV2.S vaccination and SARS-CoV-2 variants. Study background: Ad26.COV2.S, an intramuscular injection, was given once or twice 56 days apart.

The sample's treatment: some 20 received Ad26.COV2.S at low or high dose, single or two shots; a few received placebo; per-sample allocation not given. It was on day 63 after the first vaccine or placebo injection that samples were taken. This person who donated was an adult of 18-55 years in Boston. Germline assignment: CDR1 MNHEY and CDR2 SVGEGT. Trimming removed 6 bases at V and 2 bases at J, with 16 bases between. The CDR3 is 15 amino acids. Notes on this clone: What it binds is not known.

Study findings and constraints: Breadth, reportedly substantial, characterized the spike-specific CD8+ and CD4+ T cell responses after vaccination.

Assay used: immunoSEQ multiplex PCR; TCRdb lists only in-frame clones, some missing. The sample lists around 450,000 clones, around 90% occurring once. The specimen was peripheral blood, collected in a trial of Ad26.COV2.S vaccine versus placebo. The J gene is TRBJ1-2, the V gene TRBV6-2 or TRBV6-3; a possible D gene is TRBD1 (5 bases). This sequence was found in a person between 18 and 65 years old who received the Ad26.COV2.S COVID-19 vaccine or a placebo. The CDR3 loop is CASSKAWGANYGYTF. In DNA form, the CDR3 reads TGTGCCAGCAGCAAGGCATGGGGCGCCAACTATGGCTACACCTTC.